What follows are 15 T cell receptor beta chains derived from one specimen sequenced in a study of blood T cell repertoires in COVID-19 (dated by TCRdb to 2018 to 2020). Libraries were constructed by the immunoSEQ multiplex PCR assay. Entries here come from immuneACCESS through TCRdb and include only in-frame sequences with V and J called. Some clones fail to appear in such tables; in the studies checked, an unresolved V gene covers under half of the shortfall, and the cause of the remainder is unknown. Within this sample are approximately 220,000 clones, with around 91% of them counted one time only. The ten largest clones take up roughly 16% of the sample. Sequencing was carried out using PBMCs or T cells enriched from blood (not recorded which). These receptors came from a man aged 30 to 39 who had been exposed to COVID-19.

The V and J genes are TRBV7-7 and TRBJ2-5; D is unresolved. The germline gives CDR1 SSHAT, CDR2 FNYEAQ (reference sequence). V dropped 0 bases and J dropped 7 bases, with 9 bases sitting between them. The CDR3 length is 13 residues. CDR3 in amino acids: CASSLARQATQYF. DNA for the CDR3: TGTGCCAGCAGCTTAGCTAGGCAGGCGACCCAGTACTTC.

The gene calls are TRBV19 and TRBJ1-1, with TRBD1 as a possible D gene (5 bases). CDR3 length: 13 amino acids. The V gene lost 4 bases and the J gene lost 5 bases, with 11 bases spanning the gap. The germline gives CDR1 LNHDA, CDR2 SQIVND (reference sequence). The CDR3 bases are TGTGCCAGTAGTAGGCAGGGAGGAACTGAAGCTTTCTTT. Protein sequence: CASSRQGGTEAFF.

The chain combines TRBV2 with TRBJ2-2, with D possibly being TRBD2 (6 bases). Per germline, CDR1 SNHLY and CDR2 FYNNEI. This CDR3 has 15 amino acids. V lost 8 bases and J 4 bases, leaving 17 bases between the germline ends. CDR3 coding DNA: TGTGCCAGCGCCCCGGCCCCGCGGGGCACCGGGGAGCTGTTTTTT. Protein product: CASAPAPRGTGELFF.

CDR3 coding DNA: TGTGCCAGCAGCCCGCTGCGGGAAGAAGAGACCCAGTACTTC. This encodes CASSPLREEETQYF. The chain has TRBV27 and TRBJ2-5, with a possible D match to TRBD2 (6 bases). This CDR3 has 14 amino acids. Trimming took 6 bases from V and 3 from J, leaving 14 bases between them. The V gene's germline CDR1 is MNHEY and CDR2 SMNVEV (reference sequence).

J is TRBJ1-5 and V is TRBV21-1. TRBV21-1 is a known pseudogene. The CDR3 extends over 13 amino acids. The CDR3 here is CASSKVDSQPQHF. Written as DNA, the CDR3 is TGTGCCAGCAGCAAGGTAGATAGCCAGCCCCAGCATTTT.

The chain employs TRBV20-1 and TRBJ1-5; TRBD1 is a possible D gene (5 bases). This CDR3 contains 15 residues. The germline CDR1 and CDR2 sequences are DFQATT and SNEGSKA (reference sequence). V was pared by 3 bases and J by 3 bases, with 15 bases between. CDR3 DNA: TGCAGTGCTAGTTCGTTTCAGGACAACAATCAGCCCCAGCATTTT. Its protein is CSASSFQDNNQPQHF.

In its sample, this clone was seen once. The rearrangement joins TRBV11-2 to TRBJ2-7; 8 bases are shared with TRBD1. The CDR3 loop spans 14 amino acids. Germline V lookup: CDR1 SGHAT, CDR2 FQNNGV. J was trimmed by 3 bases and V by 2 bases; bases with no gene match: 3. The CDR3 here is CASSLNGQGYEQYF. CDR3 nucleotide sequence: TGTGCCAGCAGCTTAAACGGACAGGGCTACGAGCAGTACTTC.

V gene TRBV4-1 combines with J gene TRBJ2-2; 10 bases line up with TRBD1. Trimming cost V 6 bases and J 7 bases; bases outside gene matches: 11. The CDR3 consists of 16 residues. The V gene's germline CDR1 is MGHRA and CDR2 YSYEKL. The CDR3 DNA reads as TGCGCCAGCAGTCGTACCGGGACAGGGGATGGCGGGGAGCTGTTTTTT. Translation: CASSRTGTGDGGELFF.

The CDR3 region is CASSLDYGRNSPLHF. CDR3 nucleotide sequence: TGTGCCAGCAGCTTAGATTACGGTCGCAATTCACCCCTCCACTTT. V gene TRBV7-9 combines with J gene TRBJ1-6; D unclear. Trimming took off 1 base at V and 7 bases at J, with 11 bases between the two ends. CDR3 length: 15 amino acids. From germline, CDR1 is SEHNR and CDR2 FQNEAQ (reference sequence).

The J gene is TRBJ1-6, the V gene TRBV7-2, with D perhaps matching TRBD1 (6 bases). Germline values: CDR1 SGHTA, CDR2 FQGNSA. The CDR3 is made up of 15 amino acids. V shed 4 bases and J shed 7 bases, with 14 bases lying between them. CDR3 loop: CASSYNTGWNSPLHF. The CDR3 region has the DNA TGTGCCAGCAGCTACAATACAGGGTGGAATTCACCCCTCCACTTT.

The chain combines TRBV27 with TRBJ2-3; tentative D call: TRBD2 (5 bases). CDR1 is MNHEY, CDR2 SMNVEV, per germline (reference sequence). V lost 8 bases to trimming and J lost 1 base, with 16 bases between them. There are 15 residues in the CDR3. CDR3 DNA sequence: TGTGCCAGCGGGTTAGCGACGCTCGGCACAGATACGCAGTATTTT. Translating gives CASGLATLGTDTQYF.

The chain is built from TRBV4-3 and TRBJ2-2, with a tentative D call TRBD2 (6 bases). The ends were cut back, 1 base at V and 4 bases at J, with 7 bases in the middle. CDR1 and CDR2 (germline): LGHNA, YSLEER. The CDR3 has 14 amino acids. CDR3 loop: CASSQASATGELFF. The CDR3 DNA reads TGCGCCAGCAGCCAAGCTAGCGCCACCGGGGAGCTGTTTTTT.

The rearrangement joins TRBV5-8 to TRBJ2-1; TRBD1 matches 9 bases. V was clipped by 5 bases and J by 3 bases; unmatched bases: 12. From germline, CDR1 is SGHTS and CDR2 YDEGEE. The length of the CDR3 is 17 residues. CDR3 amino acids: CASSSGQGMVGYNEQFF. CDR3 nucleotide sequence: TGTGCCAGCAGTTCTGGACAGGGGATGGTGGGCTACAATGAGCAGTTCTTC.

The rearrangement links TRBV6-5 to TRBJ1-5, with TRBD1 matching over 7 bases. The J segment lost 4 bases and the V segment lost 6 bases, leaving 6 bases of the junction unmatched. The CDR3 length is 14 residues. Germline CDR1 reads MNHEY; CDR2 reads SVGAGI. Here the CDR3 reads CASSPGQLNQPQHF. CDR3 sequence (DNA): TGTGCCAGCAGCCCGGGACAGCTAAATCAGCCCCAGCATTTT.

V usage is TRBV19 and J usage is TRBJ1-1; D is possibly TRBD1 (5 bases). Germline assignment: CDR1 LNHDA and CDR2 SQIVND (reference sequence). This CDR3 contains 14 residues. Between the trimmed V and J ends, which lost 5 bases and 4 bases, there was a span of 14 bases. CDR3 DNA: TGTGCCAGTAGTTCGCCTTTGGGGGGCACTGAAGCTTTCTTT. This translates into CASSSPLGGTEAFF.